These T cell receptor beta chains were read from a single sample in a study of blood T cell repertoires in COVID-19. The assay was immunoSEQ multiplex PCR, and TCRdb's table has in-frame clones only and misses some. The table records 70,000 or so clones, roughly 90% of them present only once. The sequenced sample was peripheral blood. Source of these receptors: a man aged 45-65 years with acute or convalescent COVID-19. Each CDR3 is given with its conserved first and last residue. The order of the fields is D gene, V gene, clone size, J gene, CDR3 DNA, CDR3 protein. A D gene is named only where the DNA matches it firmly. Clone sizes are given selectively: once, few, many, or a class where the clone is expanded.

d_gene: TRBD1
v_gene: TRBV24-1
abundance: -
j_gene: TRBJ2-5
CDR3nt: TGTGCCACCAGTGACCCTCGACAGGGCTGGGAGACCCAGTACTTC
CDR3aa: CATSDPRQGWETQYF

d_gene: -
v_gene: TRBV2
abundance: -
j_gene: TRBJ1-5
CDR3nt: TGTGCCAGCAGTACAGGGTTTGCACAGCCCCAGCATTTT
CDR3aa: CASSTGFAQPQHF

d_gene: TRBD1
v_gene: TRBV30
abundance: -
j_gene: TRBJ1-1
CDR3nt: TGTGCCTGGAGTGTGGGGGACAGGGATACTACTGAAGCTTTCTTT
CDR3aa: CAWSVGDRDTTEAFF

d_gene: TRBD2
v_gene: TRBV18
abundance: -
j_gene: TRBJ2-1
CDR3nt: TGTGCCAGCTCACCGATTCTAGCGGGGACCTACAATGAGCAGTTCTTC
CDR3aa: CASSPILAGTYNEQFF

d_gene: -
v_gene: TRBV9
abundance: -
j_gene: TRBJ1-3
CDR3nt: TGTGCCAGCAGCGACACCCCAGGGGTCTCTGGAAACACCATATATTTT
CDR3aa: CASSDTPGVSGNTIYF

d_gene: -
v_gene: TRBV5-1
abundance: -
j_gene: TRBJ2-7
CDR3nt: TGCGCCAGCAGCCGCTCCACCACCGGGACTGTCGAATCCTACGAGCAGTACTTC
CDR3aa: CASSRSTTGTVESYEQYF

d_gene: -
v_gene: TRBV27
abundance: -
j_gene: TRBJ2-2
CDR3nt: TGTGCCAGCAGTTTATCGACCCTAGTAACCGGGGAGCTGTTTTTT
CDR3aa: CASSLSTLVTGELFF

d_gene: TRBD2
v_gene: TRBV7-6
abundance: -
j_gene: TRBJ2-1
CDR3nt: TGTGCCAGCAGCCCTGGGACTAATAGGGGCAATGAGCAGTTCTTC
CDR3aa: CASSPGTNRGNEQFF

d_gene: TRBD2
v_gene: TRBV5-1
abundance: once
j_gene: TRBJ2-2
CDR3nt: TGCGCCAGCAGTCGCGATACTAGCGGGAGAACCGGGGAGCTGTTTTTT
CDR3aa: CASSRDTSGRTGELFF

d_gene: -
v_gene: TRBV6-6
abundance: -
j_gene: TRBJ2-2
CDR3nt: TGTGCCAGCAGTCAGCCCGGGACTAACACCGGGGAGCTGTTTTTT
CDR3aa: CASSQPGTNTGELFF

d_gene: -
v_gene: TRBV13
abundance: -
j_gene: TRBJ1-2
CDR3nt: TGTGCCAGCAGCTCGCCTAGTGACAGTAACTATGGCTACACCTTC
CDR3aa: CASSSPSDSNYGYTF

d_gene: -
v_gene: TRBV19
abundance: -
j_gene: TRBJ2-2
CDR3nt: TGTGCCAGTAGCGAGGGAGCCGGGGAGCTGTTTTTT
CDR3aa: CASSEGAGELFF

d_gene: -
v_gene: TRBV28
abundance: -
j_gene: TRBJ2-7
CDR3nt: TGTGCCAGCAGTTTGTACAGTTCCTACGAGCAGTACTTC
CDR3aa: CASSLYSSYEQYF

d_gene: -
v_gene: TRBV20-1
abundance: -
j_gene: TRBJ1-2
CDR3nt: TGCAGCGCCGACATTCGAGGCTACACCTTC
CDR3aa: CSADIRGYTF

d_gene: TRBD1
v_gene: TRBV7-8
abundance: -
j_gene: TRBJ1-5
CDR3nt: TGTGCCAGCAGCCCAACAGGGGCTCAGCCCCAGCATTTT
CDR3aa: CASSPTGAQPQHF

d_gene: -
v_gene: TRBV5-1
abundance: -
j_gene: TRBJ2-3
CDR3nt: TGCGCCAGCAGCTTAGGCGGGACTAGCACAGATACGCAGTATTTT
CDR3aa: CASSLGGTSTDTQYF

d_gene: -
v_gene: TRBV19
abundance: -
j_gene: TRBJ2-2
CDR3nt: TGTGCCAGTAGTCCACGACTAGTCCGGAACACCGGGGAGCTGTTTTTT
CDR3aa: CASSPRLVRNTGELFF

d_gene: TRBD1
v_gene: TRBV28
abundance: -
j_gene: TRBJ1-4
CDR3nt: TGTGCCAGCAGTTTTCGGGACAGGGACGTGTTTTTT
CDR3aa: CASSFRDRDVFF